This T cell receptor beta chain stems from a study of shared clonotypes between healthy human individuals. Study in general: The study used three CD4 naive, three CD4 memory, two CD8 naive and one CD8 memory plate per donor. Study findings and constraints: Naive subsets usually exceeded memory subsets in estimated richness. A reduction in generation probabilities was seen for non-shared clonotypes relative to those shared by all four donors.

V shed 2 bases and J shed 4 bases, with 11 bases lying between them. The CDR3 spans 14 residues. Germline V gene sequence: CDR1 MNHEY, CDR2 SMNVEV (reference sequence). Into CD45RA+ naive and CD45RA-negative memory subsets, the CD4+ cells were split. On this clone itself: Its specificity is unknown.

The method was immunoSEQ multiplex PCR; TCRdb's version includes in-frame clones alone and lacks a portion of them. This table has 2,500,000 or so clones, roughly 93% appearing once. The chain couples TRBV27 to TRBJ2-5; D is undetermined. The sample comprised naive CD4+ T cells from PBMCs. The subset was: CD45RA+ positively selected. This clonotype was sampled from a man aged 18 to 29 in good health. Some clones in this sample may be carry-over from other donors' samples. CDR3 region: CASSLEKGRETQYF. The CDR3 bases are TGTGCCAGCAGTTTAGAGAAAGGAAGAGAGACCCAGTACTTC.